Shown below are 14 T cell receptor beta chains from a single sample sequenced in a study of blood T cells in healthy people across ages. The use of a sample-barcoded 5' primer and a J-beta primer mix characterized a second PCR of roughly 6 to 11 cycles. TCRdb fed the 5' RACE reads into MiXCR, producing one record per CDR3 protein. The sample holds 1.8 million or so distinct CDR3 sequences, about two fifths seen once. The specimen sequenced was blood. Source of these receptors: a human donor in good health.

This clonotype was detected only a few times. The gene calls are TRBV20-1 and TRBJ1-1; 8 positions agree with TRBD1. This CDR3 has 14 residues. Germline V gene sequence: CDR1 DFQATT, CDR2 SNEGSKA (reference sequence). V lost 5 bases to trimming and J lost 5 bases; unmatched junction nucleotides: 10. The CDR3 loop is CSALRTGRGTEAFF. CDR3 DNA: TGCAGTGCTCTCCGGACAGGGAGAGGGACTGAAGCTTTCTTT.

Points on this clonotype: Mismatch with germline at one junction end may stem from a read error. V gene TRBV5-1 combines with J gene TRBJ1-1; D might be TRBD1 (5 bases). The CDR3 is 12 amino acids. Germline CDR1 reads SGHRS; CDR2 reads YFSETQ. CDR3 sequence reads: CANSGDSSEAFF. The DNA for the CDR3 is TGCGCCAACAGCGGCGACAGTTCTGAAGCTTTCTTT. The whole variable domain, filled in from reference TRBV5-1 and TRBJ1-1, reads KAGVTQTPRYLIKTRGQQVTLSCSPISGHRSVSWYQQTPGQGLQFLFEYFSETQRNKGNFPGRFSGRQFSNSRSEMNVSTLELGDSALYLCANSGDSSEAFFGQGTRLTVV.

This clonotype has more than one count but fewer than ten. The chain recombines TRBV5-1 with TRBJ1-5, with D possibly being TRBD1 (5 bases). The CDR3 totals 15 residues. The germline gives CDR1 SGHRS, CDR2 YFSETQ. Deletions cut 5 bases from V and 3 bases from J, with 15 bases between. In DNA, the CDR3 is TGCGCCAGCAGTCCTGCGGGGGAGGTCAATCAGCCCCAGCATTTT. Translating it yields CASSPAGEVNQPQHF.

The CDR3 loop is CASSHGQDGSDTQYF. The CDR3 DNA reads TGCGCCAGCAGCCACGGACAGGACGGATCAGATACGCAGTATTTT. The rearrangement joins TRBV5-1 to TRBJ2-3; TRBD1 agrees at 7 bases. This CDR3 is 15 amino acids long. Germline trimming cut 4 bases from V and 4 bases from J; bases unmatched to any gene: 9. The germline V gene encodes CDR1 SGHRS and CDR2 YFSETQ.

The chain links TRBV5-6 to TRBJ1-2; a possible D gene is TRBD1 (5 bases). The V gene lost 3 bases and the J gene lost 0 bases, with 12 bases spanning the gap. This CDR3 comprises 15 residues. Germline CDR1 reads SGHDT; CDR2 reads YYEEEE. The CDR3 is CASSYRDGANYGYTF. The CDR3 DNA reads as TGTGCCAGCAGCTACCGGGACGGCGCTAACTATGGCTACACCTTC.

The chain combines TRBV6-1 with TRBJ1-1; D gene ambiguous. The CDR3 totals 16 residues. Deletions cut 4 bases from V and 2 bases from J, with 17 bases between. CDR1 is MNHNS and CDR2 is SASEGT in the germline V gene. The CDR3 DNA reads TGTGCCAGCAGTGTAAACAAATACGGGCCAAACACTGAAGCTTTCTTT. The encoded protein is CASSVNKYGPNTEAFF.

The genes are TRBV9 and TRBJ2-5, with a weak D call TRBD1 (5 bases). The DNA end lines up better with TRBJ2-7; the J call may be wrong. The CDR3 runs 15 residues. Germline V gene lookup returns CDR1 SGDLS and CDR2 YYNGEE. This CDR3 reads CASSEAGLATGEQYF. The CDR3 DNA sequence: TGTGCCAGCAGCGAGGCAGGGCTGGCCACTGGCGAGCAGTACTTC.

In this sample, this clonotype turned up a few times. The J gene is TRBJ1-2, the V gene TRBV29-1, with D unresolved. The CDR3 loop spans 14 amino acids. Germline V CDR1 and CDR2: SQVTM, ANQGSEA. V was trimmed by 1 base and J by 4 bases, leaving 13 bases between them. The CDR3 sequence: CSVEGERLSYGYTF. The CDR3 DNA sequence: TGCAGCGTTGAAGGGGAAAGACTAAGCTATGGCTACACCTTC. Looking up the rest from reference TRBV29-1 and TRBJ1-2 gives the full variable domain: SAVISQKPSRDICQRGTSLTIQCQVDSQVTMMFWYRQQPGQSLTLIATANQGSEATYESGFVIDKFPISRPNLTFSTLTVSNMSPEDSSIYLCSVEGERLSYGYTFGSGTRLTVV.

This clonotype has only a few counts. V gene TRBV29-1 combines with J gene TRBJ1-5; no clear D. Trimming took 4 bases from V and 0 from J, leaving 10 bases between them. The germline V gene encodes CDR1 SQVTM and CDR2 ANQGSEA. This CDR3 comprises 14 residues. DNA of the CDR3: TGCAGCGTTGGTCTGAGTAATAGCAATCAGCCCCAGCATTTT. This encodes CSVGLSNSNQPQHF.

The rearrangement links TRBV7-9 to TRBJ1-1, with TRBD1 matching 7 bases. The CDR3 loop spans 15 amino acids. J lost 0 bases, V lost 6 bases, and 7 bases had no gene match. The germline CDR1 and CDR2 sequences are SEHNR and FQNEAQ (reference sequence). For the CDR3, the DNA is TGTGCCAGCAGGGGGGACAGCCTCTTGAACACTGAAGCTTTCTTT. Translation gives CASRGDSLLNTEAFF.

As for this clonotype: One end of the junction varies from germline; a read error may be responsible. The chain employs TRBV29-1 and TRBJ1-1; the D is unclear. Germline CDR1 and CDR2: SQVTM and ANQGSEA. The CDR3 consists of 12 residues. The CDR3 nucleotides are TGCGGCGTGTGGGGAGGGATAGCTGAAGCTTTCTTT. As protein: CGVWGGIAEAFF.

CDR3 DNA: TGTGCCAGCAGCTTGGGGAGTTCCAGGCCTCGGCTTAACAATGAGCAGTTCTTC. Encoded protein: CASSLGSSRPRLNNEQFF. The V gene is TRBV5-5, the J gene TRBJ2-1; no firm D call. Germline lookup yields CDR1 SGHKS and CDR2 YYEKEE (reference sequence). V shed 0 bases and J shed 5 bases, with 21 bases lying between them. This CDR3 comprises 18 residues.

This clonotype was counted ten times or more. The chain links TRBV29-1 to TRBJ2-1; D might be TRBD1 (5 bases). CDR1 and CDR2 from the germline V gene are SQVTM and ANQGSEA. Trimming took off 2 bases at V and 3 bases at J, with 11 bases between the two ends. This CDR3 is built from 14 residues. Here the CDR3 reads CSVEQGAGYNEQFF. The CDR3 DNA is TGCAGCGTTGAACAAGGGGCAGGCTACAATGAGCAGTTCTTC.

Only a few counts were recorded for this clonotype. A much larger clonotype is one base distant, so this may be a read error. This chain uses TRBV7-2 with TRBJ2-1, with D unresolved. Germline V lookup: CDR1 SGHTA, CDR2 FQGNSA. This CDR3 has 11 amino acids. CDR3 nucleotides: TGTGCCAGCAGCTTAGTCAATGAGCAGCTCTTC. Translation: CASSLVNEQLF.